This T cell receptor (beta chain) is drawn from a study of shared clonotypes between healthy human individuals. Generated by immunoSEQ multiplex PCR, the TCRdb table keeps only in-frame clones and is missing some. The sample has 500,000 or so clones, approximately 95% seen once. The TCR comes from a woman in her 30s in good health. The source material was naive CD4+ T cells sorted from blood. The subset denotes: CD45RA+ positively selected.

DNA for the CDR3: TGTGCCAGCAGTCAGGTAGTTGGTCAGCCCCAGCATTTT. Its protein product is CASSQVVGQPQHF. The V call is TRBV6-5, the J call TRBJ1-5, with D hard to call. V was trimmed by 5 bases and J by 6 bases, leaving 11 bases between them. Germline V gene lookup returns CDR1 MNHEY and CDR2 SVGAGI. This CDR3 region has 13 residues.